This is a list of T cell receptor beta chains from one sample in a study of T cells after yellow fever vaccination. TCRdb re-analysed the 5' RACE reads in MiXCR, keeping a single row per CDR3 protein. The sample lists about 370,000 distinct CDR3 sequences, roughly 12% occurring once. Sequencing was performed on PBMCs, taken on the day of the first yellow fever vaccination. These receptors were taken from a man younger than 35 who received the YFV17D yellow fever vaccine. Each CDR3 is given with its conserved first and last residue. The D gene is left open where the match is weak. Not every row has a clone size; where given, it reads once, few, many or a size class.

V	D	J	size	DNA	CDR3
TRBV7-9	TRBD1	TRBJ1-1	few	TGTGCCAGCAGCGAAGGGGGCGGTGGGCAAGAGACGGCTTTCTTT	CASSEGGGGQETAFF
TRBV7-8	TRBD1	TRBJ2-7	few	TGTGCCAGCAGCTTTACAGGGGGGTACGAGCAGTACTTC	CASSFTGGYEQYF
TRBV5-1	TRBD1	TRBJ2-2	few	TGCGCCAGCAGCTCATTGTCAGGGGGCAAAGCCGGGGAGCTGTTTTTT	CASSSLSGGKAGELFF
TRBV5-5	TRBD2	TRBJ2-1	few	TGTGCCAGCAGCTTGGTTCCCACTAGCGGGGGATACAATGAGCAGTTCTTC	CASSLVPTSGGYNEQFF
TRBV12-3/TRBV12-4	TRBD2	TRBJ2-3	NA	TGTGCCAGCAGCATCCTAGCGGGGGGGGAAGATACGCAGTATTTT	CASSILAGGEDTQYF
TRBV6-1	NA	TRBJ2-1	NA	TGTGCCAGCAGTGAGTCGGCTGGGGGGCTCGATGAGCAGTTCTTC	CASSESAGGLDEQFF
TRBV7-2	NA	TRBJ2-2	NA	TGTGCCAGCAGCCCCCGGGGGCCCTCGAACACCGGGGAGCTGTTTTTT	CASSPRGPSNTGELFF
TRBV5-1	TRBD2	TRBJ2-5	few	TGCGCCAGCGGCGGACTAGCGAGAGAGACCCAGTACTTC	CASGGLARETQYF
TRBV5-1	NA	TRBJ1-4	NA	TGCGCCAGCAGCCGGGACCAGCCCGCGGGTAATGAAAAACTGTTTTTT	CASSRDQPAGNEKLFF
TRBV4-1	NA	TRBJ2-7	NA	TGCGCCAGCAGACAAGAAGGCCAGTATTCCTACGAGCAGTACTTC	CASRQEGQYSYEQYF
TRBV5-1	NA	TRBJ2-1	NA	TGCGCCAGCACTCCGGACGGGGGGCCGCTAGTAACCCACAATGAGCAGTTCTTC	CASTPDGGPLVTHNEQFF
TRBV5-1	NA	TRBJ2-4	few	TGCGCCAGCAGCTTGGAGGGGGGACTAGCCAAAAACATTCAGTACTTC	CASSLEGGLAKNIQYF
TRBV14	NA	TRBJ2-7	NA	TGTGCCAGCAGCCAAAGTAGCAGGGCTGGAGAGCAGTACTTC	CASSQSSRAGEQYF
TRBV3-1	NA	TRBJ1-5	NA	TGTGCCAGCGCCCTCGGGACATCCCCACAGCATTTT	CASALGTSPQHF
TRBV6-2/TRBV6-3	TRBD2	TRBJ2-2	few	TGTGCCAGCAGTGGACTAGCGGGGGGAGGGGTCACCGGGGAGCTGTTTTTT	CASSGLAGGGVTGELFF
TRBV7-3	NA	TRBJ1-1	many	TGTGCCAGCAGCTCCATGTTCGACACTGAAGCTTTCTTT	CASSSMFDTEAFF
TRBV12-3/TRBV12-4	NA	TRBJ1-4	NA	TGTGCCAGCAGTTACTACCAGGGGAAGGATGAAAAACTGTTTTTT	CASSYYQGKDEKLFF
TRBV7-2	TRBD1	TRBJ2-7	NA	TGTGCCAGCAGCTTAGTACCCGGACAGGGTGGAGAGCAGTACTTC	CASSLVPGQGGEQYF
TRBV24-1	TRBD1	TRBJ2-2	few	TGTGCCACCAGTGATTTCAGACAGGGTTTTGACGGGGAGCTGTTTTTT	CATSDFRQGFDGELFF
TRBV5-1	NA	TRBJ1-5	NA	TGCGCCAGCAGCTTGACGACCGGCAATCAGCCCCAGCATTTT	CASSLTTGNQPQHF
TRBV7-8	TRBD1	TRBJ1-5	few	TGTGCCAGCAGCTCAATCCGGGACAGGGGACAGCCCCAGCATTTT	CASSSIRDRGQPQHF
TRBV27	NA	TRBJ2-7	few	TGTGCCAGCAGTTCAGGCGGGGCGGTGCACGAGCAGTACTTC	CASSSGGAVHEQYF
TRBV9	TRBD1	TRBJ1-2	NA	TGTGCCAGCAGCGTATCCGCAGGGGGGAACTATGGCTACACCTTC	CASSVSAGGNYGYTF
TRBV6-1	NA	TRBJ1-2	NA	TGTGCCAGCAGTCCCTTCCAGGGTGGGGGGCCGTATGGCTACACCTTC	CASSPFQGGGPYGYTF
TRBV7-2	NA	TRBJ2-7	NA	TGTGCCAGCAGCCCAGCGGCGGGGTACGAGCAGTACTTC	CASSPAAGYEQYF
TRBV5-8	TRBD1	TRBJ1-4	NA	TGTGCCAGCAGCTGGGACAGGGGGGATGAAAAACTGTTTTTT	CASSWDRGDEKLFF
TRBV25-1	NA	TRBJ1-5	many	TGTGCCAGCAGTGAGGACAGTGAGTATAGCAATCAGCCCCAGCATTTT	CASSEDSEYSNQPQHF
TRBV2	NA	TRBJ1-4	NA	TGTGCCAGCGGTACAGGCTTTAATGAAAAACTGTTTTTT	CASGTGFNEKLFF
TRBV7-2	TRBD1	TRBJ1-2	NA	TGTGCCAGCAGCTCCCAACAGGGGGAGCGAGGCTACACCTTC	CASSSQQGERGYTF
TRBV29-1	NA	TRBJ1-3	NA	TGCAGCGCCCTTTCAGGGTCTCTCTCTGGAAACACCATATATTTT	CSALSGSLSGNTIYF
TRBV5-5	TRBD1	TRBJ2-3	NA	TGTGCCAGCAGCCCCCCGAGTAACAGGGGGACGCAGTATTTT	CASSPPSNRGTQYF
TRBV7-8	NA	TRBJ2-1	many	TGTGCCAGCAGCCCGGGGTTTGGGGACAAGAACAATGAGCAGTTCTTC	CASSPGFGDKNNEQFF
TRBV11-1	NA	TRBJ2-5	NA	TGTGCCAGCAGCTTTCTCCCTGTACTAGTGGGGTTCGGAGAGACCCAGTACTTC	CASSFLPVLVGFGETQYF
TRBV4-1	NA	TRBJ1-4	NA	TGCGCCAGCAGCCCCAATCCCGGGCAAGTTGGAGAAAAACTGTTTTTT	CASSPNPGQVGEKLFF
TRBV19	TRBD1	TRBJ1-1	NA	TGTGCCAGTAGTCCCCGGACAGGGAGGGCTGAAGCTTTCTTT	CASSPRTGRAEAFF
TRBV7-9	NA	TRBJ1-6	NA	TGTGCCAGCAGCCAGGGCGGGAGGGGCTCAAATTCACCCCTCCACTTT	CASSQGGRGSNSPLHF
TRBV7-9	NA	TRBJ2-2	many	TGTGCCAGCAGAACAGGAACCGCGAACACCGGGGAGCTGTTTTTT	CASRTGTANTGELFF
TRBV20-1	TRBD1	TRBJ2-3	NA	TGCAGTGCTAGGAGGGGGCAAGGAGATACGCAGTATTTT	CSARRGQGDTQYF
TRBV10-3	NA	TRBJ2-2	few	TGTGCCATCCGCGGGACATCCAACACCGGGGAGCTGTTTTTT	CAIRGTSNTGELFF
TRBV12-3/TRBV12-4	NA	TRBJ2-5	few	TGTGCCAGCAGGCAACAGGCCGTCCAAGAGACCCAGTACTTC	CASRQQAVQETQYF
TRBV20-1	NA	TRBJ2-7	NA	TGCAGTGCCCCCCGGGCAGGTTCCTCCTACGAGCAGTACTTC	CSAPRAGSSYEQYF
TRBV6-5	NA	TRBJ2-3	NA	TGTGCCAGCAGTTATCAGTCCTCAGGGTCAGATACGCAGTATTTT	CASSYQSSGSDTQYF